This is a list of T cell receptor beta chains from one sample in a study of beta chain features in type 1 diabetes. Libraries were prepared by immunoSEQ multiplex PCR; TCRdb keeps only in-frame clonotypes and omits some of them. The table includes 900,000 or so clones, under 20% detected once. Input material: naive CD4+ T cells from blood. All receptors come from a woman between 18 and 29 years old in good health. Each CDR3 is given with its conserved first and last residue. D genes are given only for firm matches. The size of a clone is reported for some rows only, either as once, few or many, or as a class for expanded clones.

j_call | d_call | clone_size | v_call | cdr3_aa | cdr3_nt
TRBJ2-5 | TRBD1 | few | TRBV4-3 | CASSQDWTDRGETQYF | TGCGCCAGCAGCCAAGATTGGACGGACAGGGGAGAGACCCAGTACTTC
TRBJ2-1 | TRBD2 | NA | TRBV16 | CASSQFGGSGEQFF | TGTGCCAGCAGCCAATTCGGGGGGAGCGGTGAGCAGTTCTTC
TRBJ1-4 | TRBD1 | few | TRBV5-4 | CASSSSGGAHEKLFF | TGTGCCAGCAGCTCCTCAGGGGGCGCCCATGAAAAACTGTTTTTT
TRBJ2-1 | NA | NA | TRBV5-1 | CASSSGLNEQFF | TGCGCCAGCAGCTCAGGTCTCAATGAGCAGTTCTTC
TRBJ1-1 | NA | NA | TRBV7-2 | CASSSAHGYTEAFF | TGTGCCAGCAGCTCCGCCCACGGTTACACTGAAGCTTTCTTT
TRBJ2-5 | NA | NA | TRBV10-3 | CASRNTGTPDGTQYF | TGTGCCAGCAGAAACACCGGGACCCCTGACGGGACCCAGTACTTC
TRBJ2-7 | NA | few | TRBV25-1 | CASSSRNSYEQYF | TGTGCCAGCAGTTCACGGAACTCCTACGAGCAGTACTTC
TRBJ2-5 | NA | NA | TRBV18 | CASSPPNRQETQYF | TGTGCCAGCTCACCACCGAACAGGCAAGAGACCCAGTACTTC
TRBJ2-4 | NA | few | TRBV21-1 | CASRRTERFSEIQYF | TGTGCCAGCAGGCGGACAGAGAGGTTCTCTGAGATTCAGTACTTC
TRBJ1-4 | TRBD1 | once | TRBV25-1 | CASSAFSRSGTGEKLFF | TGTGCCAGCAGTGCATTTTCGCGTTCCGGGACAGGGGAAAAACTGTTTTTT
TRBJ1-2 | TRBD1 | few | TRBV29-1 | CSVENQESDRRIF | TGCAGCGTTGAAAACCAGGAATCGGACAGGAGAATCTTC
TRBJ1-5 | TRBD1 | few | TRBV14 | CASSHRGQGKCNQPQHF | TGTGCCAGCAGCCACCGAGGACAGGGAAAATGCAATCAGCCCCAGCATTTT
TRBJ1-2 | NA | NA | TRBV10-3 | CAISPQGRGYTF | TGTGCCATCAGCCCACAGGGACGGGGCTACACCTTC
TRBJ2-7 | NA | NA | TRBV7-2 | CASSLTPDPFREQYF | TGTGCCAGCAGCTTAACGCCTGACCCCTTTAGGGAGCAGTACTTC
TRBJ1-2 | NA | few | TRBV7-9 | CASSLASIRDKGSWGGYTF | TGTGCCAGCAGCTTAGCTTCGATCCGGGACAAGGGTAGTTGGGGTGGCTACACCTTC
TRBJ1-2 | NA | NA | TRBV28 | CASSLAGTSYGYTF | TGTGCCAGCAGTTTAGCCGGGACTTCGTATGGCTACACCTTC
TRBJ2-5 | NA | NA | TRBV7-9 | CASSLEGSHRETQYF | TGTGCCAGCAGCTTAGAGGGATCACACCGGGAGACCCAGTACTTC
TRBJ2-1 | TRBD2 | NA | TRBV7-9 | CASSRHFNGRADYNEQFF | TGTGCCAGCAGCCGCCACTTCAACGGGAGGGCCGACTACAATGAGCAGTTCTTC
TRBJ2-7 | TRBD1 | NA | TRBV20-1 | CSAPQGDEQYF | TGCAGTGCCCCACAGGGGGACGAGCAGTACTTC
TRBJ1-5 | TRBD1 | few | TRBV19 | CASRRQGAGNQPQHF | TGTGCCAGTAGGCGACAGGGGGCCGGAAATCAGCCCCAGCATTTT
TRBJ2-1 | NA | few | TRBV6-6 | CASGLSGGYNEQFF | TGTGCCAGCGGCCTTAGTGGGGGCTACAATGAGCAGTTCTTC
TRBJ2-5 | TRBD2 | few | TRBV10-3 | CAISGSGSRETQYF | TGTGCCATCAGTGGGAGCGGGAGTAGAGAGACCCAGTACTTC
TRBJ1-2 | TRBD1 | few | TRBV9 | CASSASPTPTGANYGYTF | TGTGCCAGCAGCGCCTCGCCGACCCCGACAGGGGCCAACTATGGCTACACCTTC
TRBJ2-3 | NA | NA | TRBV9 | CASSVSARASTDTQYF | TGTGCCAGCAGCGTATCGGCCAGGGCTAGCACAGATACGCAGTATTTT
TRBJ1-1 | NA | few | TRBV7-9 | CASSLGLGSEAFF | TGTGCCAGCAGCTTGGGTTTGGGATCTGAAGCTTTCTTT
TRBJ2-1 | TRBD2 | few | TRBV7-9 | CASSSRTSGREEQFF | TGTGCCAGCAGCTCTCGGACTAGCGGGAGAGAAGAGCAGTTCTTC
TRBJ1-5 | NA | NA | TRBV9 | CASSLDGSLRPQHF | TGTGCCAGCAGCTTAGACGGTAGCCTTCGGCCCCAGCATTTT
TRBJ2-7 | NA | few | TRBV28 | CASSIRGSPSYEQYF | TGTGCCAGCAGTATCAGGGGTTCCCCCTCCTACGAGCAGTACTTC
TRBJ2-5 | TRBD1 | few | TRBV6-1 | CASRDRGRRHETQYF | TGTGCCAGCAGAGACAGGGGGCGCCGCCACGAGACCCAGTACTTC
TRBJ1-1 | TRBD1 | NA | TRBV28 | CASSRDRYTEAFF | TGTGCCAGCAGTCGGGACAGATACACTGAAGCTTTCTTT
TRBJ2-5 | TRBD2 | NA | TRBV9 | CASSVGLAGARGETQYF | TGTGCCAGCAGCGTAGGGCTAGCGGGCGCCCGAGGGGAGACCCAGTACTTC
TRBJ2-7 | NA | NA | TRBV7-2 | CASSLSVGDTYEQYF | TGTGCCAGCAGCCTGTCGGTTGGGGATACCTACGAGCAGTACTTC
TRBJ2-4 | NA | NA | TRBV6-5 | CASSRMGAKNIQYF | TGTGCCAGCAGCAGAATGGGAGCCAAAAACATTCAGTACTTC
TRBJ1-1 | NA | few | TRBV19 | CASSIDSALSEAFF | TGTGCCAGTAGTATCGACTCGGCGCTATCTGAAGCTTTCTTT
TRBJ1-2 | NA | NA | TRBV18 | CASSPRQYGYTF | TGTGCCAGCTCACCCCGCCAATATGGCTACACCTTC
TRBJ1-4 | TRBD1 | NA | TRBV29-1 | CSVRGQDEKLFF | TGCAGCGTCCGTGGACAGGACGAAAAACTGTTTTTT
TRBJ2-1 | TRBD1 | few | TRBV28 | CASSLSGQGSYNEQFF | TGTGCCAGCAGTTTATCGGGACAGGGTTCGTACAATGAGCAGTTCTTC
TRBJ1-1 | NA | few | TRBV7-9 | CASSPDMNTEAFF | TGTGCCAGCAGCCCTGACATGAACACTGAAGCTTTCTTT
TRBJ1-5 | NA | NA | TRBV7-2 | CASSSGGTQHF | TGTGCCAGCAGCTCGGGGGGGACCCAGCATTTT
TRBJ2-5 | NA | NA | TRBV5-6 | CASSLRGAGETQYF | TGTGCCAGCAGCTTAAGGGGGGCGGGAGAGACCCAGTACTTC
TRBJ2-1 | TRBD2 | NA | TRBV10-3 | CAISDDRTSGYNEQFF | TGTGCCATCAGTGACGATCGGACTAGCGGGTACAATGAGCAGTTCTTC
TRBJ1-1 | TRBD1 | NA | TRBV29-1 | CSVPRQGNTEAFF | TGCAGCGTCCCCCGACAGGGGAACACTGAAGCTTTCTTT
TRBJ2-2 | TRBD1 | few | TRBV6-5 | CASRGGTGKSLELFF | TGTGCCAGCAGAGGGGGGACAGGGAAATCATTGGAGCTGTTTTTT
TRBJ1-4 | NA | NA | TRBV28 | CASSSGGLGEKLFF | TGTGCCAGCAGTTCCGGGGGGCTGGGTGAAAAACTGTTTTTT
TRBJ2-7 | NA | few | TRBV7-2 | CASSPGRTIYEQYF | TGTGCCAGCAGCCCAGGCAGGACAATCTACGAGCAGTACTTC
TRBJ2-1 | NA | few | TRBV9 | CASSVLLLGVQFF | TGTGCCAGCAGCGTATTGTTATTGGGGGTGCAGTTCTTC
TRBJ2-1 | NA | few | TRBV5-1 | CASKAATDSYNEQFF | TGCGCCAGCAAAGCGGCGACAGACTCCTACAATGAGCAGTTCTTC
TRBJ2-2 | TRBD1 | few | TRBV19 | CASTGQLGWTGELFF | TGTGCCAGCACGGGACAGCTCGGGTGGACCGGGGAGCTGTTTTTT
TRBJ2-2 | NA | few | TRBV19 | CATRESSVLPGELFF | TGTGCCACCCGAGAGAGTAGTGTCCTCCCCGGGGAGCTGTTTTTT
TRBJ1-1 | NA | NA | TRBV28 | CASSFGGMNTEAFF | TGTGCCAGCAGTTTTGGCGGTATGAACACTGAAGCTTTCTTT
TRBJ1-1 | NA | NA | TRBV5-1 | CASSLDATALNTEAFF | TGCGCCAGCAGCTTGGATGCGACAGCCCTGAACACTGAAGCTTTCTTT
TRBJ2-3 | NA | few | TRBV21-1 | CASSLDYLAQYF | TGTGCCAGCAGCCTCGACTATCTTGCGCAGTATTTT
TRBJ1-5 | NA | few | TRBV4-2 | CASSQGPGGNQPQHF | TGTGCCAGCAGCCAAGGTCCGGGTGGCAATCAGCCCCAGCATTTT